This entry lists 24 T cell receptor beta chains sequenced from one sample in a study of CD4 T cells in relation to SARS-CoV-2 and coronaviruses (dated by TCRdb to the early 2020s). These receptors have no known antigen. Library prep was done by the immunoSEQ multiplex PCR assay. TCRdb retrieved this table from immuneACCESS and kept in-frame rearrangements only. Not all clones are present; in checked studies, unresolved V genes account for under half, and no reason is known for the remainder. A total of some 45,000 clones appear in this sample, more than 65% of them only once. The leading ten clones occupy over 1.1% of the sample. Sequenced sample: naive CD4+ T cells from PBMCs, cultured in vitro. The cell subset or site label of this sample denotes: naive CD4+ T cells isolated by negative enrichment. These receptors came from an adult with COVID-19.

The V call is TRBV28, the J call TRBJ2-7; D remains ambiguous. This CDR3 has 15 amino acids. Trimming cost V 8 bases and J 0 bases, with 17 bases left between them. Germline CDR1 and CDR2: MDHEN and SYDVKM. In nucleotides, the CDR3 is TGTGCCAGCCGAATGGACGGCCCAAGCTCCTACGAGCAGTACTTC. Translation gives CASRMDGPSSYEQYF.

The chain joins TRBV4-3 to TRBJ2-1; TRBD2 aligns across 13 bases. CDR3 length: 16 residues. Unmatched junction bases numbered 6, after V lost 3 bases and J lost 7 bases. Germline-derived CDR1 and CDR2 are LGHNA and YSLEER. This CDR3 reads CASSQLLAGGPNEQFF. CDR3 sequence (DNA): TGCGCCAGCAGCCAGTTACTAGCGGGAGGGCCGAATGAGCAGTTCTTC.

The chain links TRBV7-8 to TRBJ1-3; D gene ambiguous. This CDR3 contains 15 residues. Germline CDR1 SGHVS, CDR2 FQNEAQ. V lost 4 bases and J lost 0, with 10 bases in between. The CDR3: CASSSSRLSGNTIYF. The CDR3 bases are TGTGCCAGCAGCTCATCCCGACTCTCTGGAAACACCATATATTTT.

This chain links TRBV7-9 with TRBJ1-1, with D unresolved. Germline V gene data show CDR1 as SEHNR and CDR2 as FQNEAQ (reference sequence). V lost 8 bases, J lost 0 bases, and 13 bases lay in between. The CDR3 covers 14 residues. The CDR3 here is CASLRGNMNTEAFF. CDR3 DNA sequence: TGTGCCAGCCTTCGAGGGAACATGAACACTGAAGCTTTCTTT.

The chain recombines TRBV11-2 with TRBJ2-5, with 9 bases lining up with TRBD2. Looked up from germline, CDR1 is SGHAT and CDR2 is FQNNGV. Germline trimming cut 3 bases from V and 5 bases from J; bases unmatched to any gene: 10. This CDR3 contains 16 residues. The DNA for the CDR3 is TGTGCCAGCAGCTTCACCCGGCCTAGCGGGACGGAGACCCAGTACTTC. Translation gives CASSFTRPSGTETQYF.

V is TRBV12-3 or TRBV12-4 and J is TRBJ1-5, with D hard to call. The CDR3 extends over 13 amino acids. V lost 3 bases and J 4 bases, leaving 7 bases between the germline ends. The DNA for the CDR3 is TGTGCCAGCAGTTTTCGTTGGAATCAGCCCCAGCATTTT. Encoded protein: CASSFRWNQPQHF.

The chain uses TRBV4-2 and TRBJ2-3, with 10 bases aligning to TRBD2. CDR3 length: 19 residues. In germline, CDR1 is LGHNA, CDR2 YNFKEQ. V lost 0 bases and J lost 0; bases outside the gene matches: 9. The CDR3 protein is CASSQDPSGGGSSTDTQYF. CDR3 DNA: TGTGCCAGCAGCCAAGATCCCAGCGGGGGGGGCTCTAGCACAGATACGCAGTATTTT.

The table lists this clone with a count of one. The chain has TRBV28 and TRBJ1-4; D unresolved. The ends were cut back, 7 bases at V and 8 bases at J, with 14 bases in the middle. The CDR3 covers 13 residues. CDR1 and CDR2 (germline): MDHEN, SYDVKM. CDR3 amino acids: CASTPGSREKLFF. The CDR3 DNA follows: TGTGCCAGCACCCCTGGCTCCCGGGAAAAACTGTTTTTT.

This clone was observed a single time. The chain joins TRBV6-1 to TRBJ2-1; perhaps D is TRBD1 or TRBD2 (5 bases each). In germline, CDR1 is MNHNS, CDR2 SASEGT. Trimming removed 3 bases at V and 6 bases at J, with 15 bases between. CDR3 length: 15 amino acids. The CDR3 DNA reads as TGTGCCAGCAGTGAGGGACCCGCCCGGCCCAATGAGCAGTTCTTC. Amino acids: CASSEGPARPNEQFF.

CDR3 DNA sequence: TGTGCCAGCAGTTCCCAAAGGCGGCTTGACTACGAGCAGTACTTC. Translated: CASSSQRRLDYEQYF. The chain has TRBV28 and TRBJ2-7, with D unclear. Germline CDR1 and CDR2: MDHEN and SYDVKM. The CDR3 runs to 15 residues. V was cut by 4 bases and J by 3 bases, with 16 bases left in between.

This chain connects TRBV28 to TRBJ1-1, with D unresolved. The CDR3 is made up of 14 amino acids. Germline V gene sequence: CDR1 MDHEN, CDR2 SYDVKM. The V end was cut by 5 bases, the J end by 8 bases, with 18 bases between. CDR3 in DNA: TGTGCCAGCAGTCTCCTCGGCCCAGAAAGAGAAGCTTTCTTT. Its protein is CASSLLGPEREAFF.

J is TRBJ2-7 and V is TRBV25-1, with D possibly TRBD1 on 5 matching bases. This CDR3 spans 14 amino acids. Germline V lookup: CDR1 MGHDK, CDR2 SYGVNS. Between the trimmed V and J ends, which lost 1 base and 3 bases, there was a span of 10 bases. The CDR3 DNA sequence: TGTGCCAGCAGTGAATCGGGCAGGGACTACGAGCAGTACTTC. Its protein product is CASSESGRDYEQYF.

This clone was observed a single time. The rearrangement uses TRBV29-1 and TRBJ2-3, with D hard to call. The CDR3 extends over 13 amino acids. Trimming left V 6 bases short and J 1 base short, with 11 bases between. CDR1 and CDR2 from the germline V gene are SQVTM and ANQGSEA. As DNA, the CDR3 is TGCAGCGTCCCAGGACGGGGCACAGATACGCAGTATTTT. As protein: CSVPGRGTDTQYF.

The chain has TRBV5-1 and TRBJ2-1; 8 bases line up with TRBD2. CDR3 length: 14 amino acids. Germline assignment: CDR1 SGHRS and CDR2 YFSETQ. J gave up 7 bases and V 1 base, and 4 bases lay outside the gene matches. The CDR3 here is CASSLLSSGNEQFF. CDR3 sequence (DNA): TGCGCCAGCAGCTTGCTGTCTAGCGGGAATGAGCAGTTCTTC.

The chain employs TRBV5-1 and TRBJ2-1; D is unresolved. The CDR3 has 19 residues. Germline CDR1 reads SGHRS; CDR2 reads YFSETQ. The germline V and J ends were trimmed by 3 bases and 0 bases, with 22 bases remaining between them. CDR3: CASSSAALRGLPSYNEQFF. CDR3 bases: TGCGCCAGCAGCTCCGCGGCCCTGAGAGGTCTCCCCTCCTACAATGAGCAGTTCTTC.

This rearrangement joins TRBV7-2 to TRBJ1-5; maybe TRBD1 (5 bases). Trimming stripped 1 base from V and 3 bases from J, with 10 bases between. This CDR3 has 15 amino acids. The germline gives CDR1 SGHTA, CDR2 FQGNSA. The CDR3 is CASSLEWGNNQPQHF. The CDR3 bases are TGTGCCAGCAGCTTAGAGTGGGGGAACAATCAGCCCCAGCATTTT.

The CDR3 DNA is TGTGCCTGGAGTGTACTCAGGGGGCGAGAGACCCAGTACTTC. Encoded protein: CAWSVLRGRETQYF. The rearrangement joins TRBV30 to TRBJ2-5; 8 positions agree with TRBD1. This CDR3 contains 14 residues. The germline CDR1 and CDR2 sequences are GTSNPN and SVGIG (reference sequence). Germline trimming cut 0 bases from V and 4 bases from J; bases unmatched to any gene: 4.

The chain's CDR3 is CASSPSAETQYF. CDR3 DNA sequence: TGTGCCAGCTCACCATCCGCTGAGACCCAGTACTTC. The genes are TRBV18 and TRBJ2-5; D is undetermined. The germline V gene encodes CDR1 KGHSH and CDR2 LQKENI. The CDR3 sequence is 12 residues long. V gave up 2 bases and J gave up 5 bases, with 6 bases separating them.

This clone was recorded a few times. The V gene is TRBV2, the J gene TRBJ2-5; tentative D call: TRBD1 (5 bases). CDR1 SNHLY and CDR2 FYNNEI come from the germline V gene. The CDR3 spans 13 residues. Trimming removed 3 bases at V and 3 bases at J, with 8 bases between. CDR3 amino acids: CASSEKGKETQYF. CDR3 nucleotide sequence: TGTGCCAGCAGTGAGAAGGGGAAAGAGACCCAGTACTTC.

In nucleotides, the CDR3 is TGTGCCAGCAGTTCGACTAGGGAAACAAATGAGCAGTTCTTC. Amino acid sequence: CASSSTRETNEQFF. This chain links TRBV28 with TRBJ2-1; TRBD2 might be the D (6 bases). The V end lost 4 bases, the J end lost 7 bases, and 14 bases lay between the germline ends. CDR1 is MDHEN, CDR2 SYDVKM, per germline. The length of the CDR3 is 14 residues.

V and J are TRBV25-1 and TRBJ2-3; D is unresolved. Germline CDR1 and CDR2: MGHDK and SYGVNS. The CDR3 is made up of 13 amino acids. Trimming left V 3 bases short and J 5 bases short, with 9 bases between. The CDR3 loop reads CASSDRLQDTQYF. As DNA, the CDR3 is TGTGCCAGCAGTGATCGGTTGCAAGATACGCAGTATTTT.

CDR3: CASSLYGALEQYF. The CDR3 DNA reads TGTGCCAGCAGTTTATACGGGGCCCTCGAGCAGTACTTC. The chain uses TRBV12-3 or TRBV12-4 and TRBJ2-7; D might be TRBD1 or TRBD2, each matching 5 bases. The ends were cut back, 2 bases at V and 6 bases at J, with 11 bases in the middle. The CDR3 consists of 13 residues.

V gene TRBV28 combines with J gene TRBJ2-7; tentatively, D is TRBD2 (6 bases). The CDR3 runs 12 residues. Germline V gives CDR1 MDHEN, CDR2 SYDVKM. The ends were cut back, 5 bases at V and 3 bases at J, with 8 bases in the middle. The CDR3 bases are TGTGCCAGCAGTCGGGGGTTCTACGAGCAGTACTTC. Protein: CASSRGFYEQYF. Full variable domain (remainder filled in from reference TRBV28 and TRBJ2-7): DVKVTQSSRYLVKRTGEKVFLECVQDMDHENMFWYRQDPGLGLRLIYFSYDVKMKEKGDIPEGYSVSREKKERFSLILESASTNQTSMYLCASSRGFYEQYFGPGTRLTVT.

The sample holds a few counts of this clone. The rearrangement joins TRBV5-4 to TRBJ2-2; TRBD1 agrees at 7 bases. Germline CDR1 and CDR2: SGHNT and YYREEE (reference sequence). This CDR3 has 15 residues. J was trimmed by 4 bases and V by 0 bases; bases with no gene match: 3. This CDR3 reads CASSLVGQATGELFF. DNA of the CDR3: TGTGCCAGCAGCTTGGTTGGACAGGCCACCGGGGAGCTGTTTTTT.